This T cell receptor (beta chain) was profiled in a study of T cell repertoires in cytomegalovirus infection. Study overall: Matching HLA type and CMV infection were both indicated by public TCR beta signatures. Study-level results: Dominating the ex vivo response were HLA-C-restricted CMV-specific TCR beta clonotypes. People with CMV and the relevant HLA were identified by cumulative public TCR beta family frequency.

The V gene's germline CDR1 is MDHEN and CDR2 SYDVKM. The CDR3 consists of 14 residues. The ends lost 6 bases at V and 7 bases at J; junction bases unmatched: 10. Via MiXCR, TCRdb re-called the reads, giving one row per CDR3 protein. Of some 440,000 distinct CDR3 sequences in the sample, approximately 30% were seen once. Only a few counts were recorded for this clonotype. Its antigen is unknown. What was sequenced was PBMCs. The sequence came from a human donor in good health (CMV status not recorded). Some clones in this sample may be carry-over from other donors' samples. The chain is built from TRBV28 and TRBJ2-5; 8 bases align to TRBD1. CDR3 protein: CASRRTGTQGTQYF. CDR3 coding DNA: TGTGCCAGCAGAAGGACAGGGACGCAGGGGACCCAGTACTTC.